The 22 T cell receptor beta chains below were found in one sample sequenced in a study of CD8+ T cells in alopecia areata. Once RNA had been extracted, it was reverse transcribed into cDNA to act as the sequencing template. Method: immunoSEQ multiplex PCR; TCRdb's copy keeps in-frame clones and lacks some. The data hold 120,000 or so clones, with about 50% observed a single time. Sequenced sample: NKG2D-low CD8+ T cells sorted from blood. Every receptor here comes from a human donor with alopecia areata.

This chain uses TRBV29-1 with TRBJ1-1; D might be TRBD1 (5 bases). The length of the CDR3 is 10 residues. Germline values: CDR1 SQVTM, CDR2 ANQGSEA. Trimming removed 1 base at V and 12 bases at J, with 9 bases between. The CDR3 DNA reads TGCAGCGTTGAAGGACAGAAAACTTTCTTT. This sequence encodes CSVEGQKTFF.

This clone was detected only a few times. The rearrangement uses TRBV29-1 and TRBJ1-2; 7 positions agree with TRBD1. This CDR3 has 16 amino acids. CDR1 is SQVTM, CDR2 ANQGSEA, per germline. With V trimmed by 2 bases and J by 4 bases, 13 bases remained unmatched. The CDR3, as DNA: TGCAGCGTTGAAACCCCGGTAGGGGGCTGGGGCTATGGCTACACCTTC. It codes for CSVETPVGGWGYGYTF.

A few counts support this clone. Other DNA sequences within the sample encode an identical CDR3. V gene TRBV9 combines with J gene TRBJ2-1; the D gene is possibly TRBD1 (6 bases). The germline V gene encodes CDR1 SGDLS and CDR2 YYNGEE. V was shortened by 0 bases and J by 0 bases, with 7 bases between the two germline ends. This CDR3 is built from 15 residues. In DNA, the CDR3 is TGTGCCAGCAGCGTAGCAGGGGTCTCCTACAATGAGCAGTTCTTC. This gives the protein CASSVAGVSYNEQFF.

This clone was counted a few times. The chain is built from TRBV19 and TRBJ2-4, with unresolved D. Germline assignment: CDR1 LNHDA and CDR2 SQIVND (reference sequence). The length of the CDR3 is 13 residues. Trimming took 4 bases from V and 8 from J, leaving 12 bases between them. CDR3 sequence (DNA): TGTGCCAGTAGTAGTACGTCCGAACACATTCAGTACTTC. Encoded protein: CASSSTSEHIQYF.

This rearrangement joins TRBV29-1 to TRBJ1-1; tentatively, D is TRBD1 (5 bases). CDR1 and CDR2 (germline): SQVTM, ANQGSEA. This CDR3 spans 12 amino acids. Trimming stripped 4 bases from V and 6 bases from J, with 12 bases between. The CDR3 sequence is CSVVGGLAEAFF. Written as DNA, the CDR3 is TGCAGCGTTGTTGGGGGATTGGCTGAAGCTTTCTTT.

The V gene is TRBV7-9, the J gene TRBJ2-3; 8 bases map to TRBD2. The V segment lost 4 bases and the J segment 6 bases; nucleotides outside the gene matches: 12. The CDR3 has 16 amino acids. Per the germline V gene, CDR1 is SEHNR and CDR2 is FQNEAQ (reference sequence). CDR3 DNA: TGTGCCAGCAGCTGGCCTTCGAGCGGGGGTGTGGATACGCAGTATTTT. Its protein is CASSWPSSGGVDTQYF.

This clone has more than one count but fewer than ten. This chain joins TRBV9 and TRBJ2-1; no firm D call. CDR1 and CDR2 from the germline V gene are SGDLS and YYNGEE. The CDR3 loop spans 11 amino acids. Trimming took off 3 bases at V and 6 bases at J, with 4 bases between the two ends. This chain's CDR3 is CASSASNEQFF. The CDR3 bases are TGTGCCAGCAGCGCCTCCAATGAGCAGTTCTTC.

This rearrangement joins TRBV29-1 to TRBJ2-1, with D possibly TRBD1 on 9 matching bases. V dropped 0 bases and J dropped 5 bases, with 20 bases sitting between them. Germline CDR1 reads SQVTM; CDR2 reads ANQGSEA. The CDR3 covers 17 residues. Here the CDR3 reads CSVEDPGGTGRNNEQFF. The CDR3 DNA is TGCAGCGTTGAAGATCCGGGGGGGACAGGGCGGAACAATGAGCAGTTCTTC.

The gene calls are TRBV30 and TRBJ2-5, with D perhaps matching TRBD1 or TRBD2 (5 bases each). There are 13 residues in the CDR3. V lost 6 bases, J lost 7 bases, and 18 bases lay in between. Germline V gene data show CDR1 as GTSNPN and CDR2 as SVGIG (reference sequence). Written as DNA, the CDR3 is TGTGCCTGCTCCCGGGACGGAGGCGGGACCCAGTACTTC. This translates into CACSRDGGGTQYF.

The chain employs TRBV30 and TRBJ1-1; D unclear. Germline assignment: CDR1 GTSNPN and CDR2 SVGIG (reference sequence). Between the trimmed V and J ends, which lost 0 bases and 0 bases, there was a span of 8 bases. The CDR3 has 14 residues. DNA for the CDR3: TGTGCCTGGAGTGTATTTGGGATGAACACTGAAGCTTTCTTT. It codes for CAWSVFGMNTEAFF.

This clone was picked up a small number of times. The chain couples TRBV19 to TRBJ2-1, with 7 bases matching TRBD1. The length of the CDR3 is 14 residues. Germline loops: CDR1 LNHDA, CDR2 SQIVND (reference sequence). V shed 10 bases and J 1 base; nucleotides not matched to a gene: 7. The CDR3 region is CATSRQGSYNEQFF. The CDR3 DNA reads as TGTGCCACCTCCAGACAGGGATCCTACAATGAGCAGTTCTTC.

The chain has TRBV4-1 and TRBJ2-7; D remains ambiguous. Trimming shortened V by 1 base and J by 4 bases, and 14 bases separated the two germline ends. There are 15 residues in the CDR3. Looked up from germline, CDR1 is MGHRA and CDR2 is YSYEKL. The CDR3 nucleotides read TGCGCCAGCAGCCAAGGTGTTTTGGGAACTTACGAGCAGTACTTC. Translation gives CASSQGVLGTYEQYF.

This sequence joins TRBV19 and TRBJ2-7; either TRBD1 or TRBD2 may supply D (6 bases each). Trimming took 3 bases from V and 3 from J, leaving 15 bases between them. There are 15 residues in the CDR3. Germline V gene sequence: CDR1 LNHDA, CDR2 SQIVND (reference sequence). This chain's CDR3 is CASSIAGGPNYEQYF. CDR3 in DNA: TGTGCCAGTAGTATCGCCGGGGGCCCAAACTACGAGCAGTACTTC.

The V gene is TRBV29-1, the J gene TRBJ2-1; TRBD2 matches at 11 bases. The germline gives CDR1 SQVTM, CDR2 ANQGSEA. After removal of 6 bases from V and 9 bases from J, the junction contained 7 bases not matched to a gene. The CDR3 has 13 amino acids. CDR3: CSVLAGGPSEQFF. The CDR3 DNA reads TGCAGCGTCTTAGCGGGAGGGCCAAGTGAGCAGTTCTTC.

V gene TRBV27 combines with J gene TRBJ1-5; 9 nucleotides line up with TRBD1. The CDR3 spans 17 residues. CDR1 is MNHEY, CDR2 SMNVEV, per germline (reference sequence). The ends lost 5 bases at V and 0 bases at J; junction bases unmatched: 8. CDR3 amino acids: CASSPLGQGFSNQPQHF. The CDR3, as DNA: TGTGCCAGCAGTCCTCTAGGACAGGGGTTTAGCAATCAGCCCCAGCATTTT.

This clone showed up just a few times. This chain connects TRBV28 to TRBJ1-2; TRBD1 is a possible D gene (6 bases). Germline lookup yields CDR1 MDHEN and CDR2 SYDVKM. The V end was cut by 5 bases, the J end by 0 bases, with 22 bases between. This CDR3 contains 18 residues. The CDR3 nucleotides are TGTGCCAGCAGTCCCCGACTTTCCGGGACATCTCCTAACTATGGCTACACCTTC. Translating gives CASSPRLSGTSPNYGYTF.

This clone was detected only a few times. The V call is TRBV5-5, the J call TRBJ2-1; D call uncertain. The V end was cut by 2 bases, the J end by 10 bases, with 10 bases between. Per germline, CDR1 SGHKS and CDR2 YYEKEE (reference sequence). This CDR3 comprises 12 residues. CDR3 DNA: TGTGCCAGCAGCTTCACTGGGGAAGAGCAGTTCTTC. Translated, it gives CASSFTGEEQFF.

Remarks on this clone: The sample holds other DNA sequences that translate to the same CDR3. The chain couples TRBV29-1 to TRBJ2-7; D unclear. Trimming stripped 6 bases from V and 4 bases from J, with 10 bases between. Germline V gives CDR1 SQVTM, CDR2 ANQGSEA. The CDR3 contains 11 residues. The CDR3 loop is CSVGQSYEQYF. The CDR3 coding sequence is TGCAGCGTCGGCCAGTCTTACGAGCAGTACTTC.

This clone was counted a few times. The chain uses TRBV28 and TRBJ2-6; D is possibly TRBD2 (5 bases). The CDR3 is 17 residues long. V was pared by 4 bases and J by 0 bases, with 13 bases between. The germline gives CDR1 MDHEN, CDR2 SYDVKM. The CDR3 coding sequence is TGTGCCAGCAGTTCTAGCCAGGCCCTCTCTGGGGCCAACGTCCTGACTTTC. This codes for CASSSSQALSGANVLTF. Full variable domain (rest looked up from reference TRBV28 and TRBJ2-6): DVKVTQSSRYLVKRTGEKVFLECVQDMDHENMFWYRQDPGLGLRLIYFSYDVKMKEKGDIPEGYSVSREKKERFSLILESASTNQTSMYLCASSSSQALSGANVLTFGAGSRLTVL.

CDR3 bases: TGTGCCAGCAACGCCAGGAATTACAATCAGCCCCAGCATTTT. Protein product: CASNARNYNQPQHF. The gene calls are TRBV28 and TRBJ1-5, with unresolved D. This CDR3 spans 14 amino acids. The V end was cut by 7 bases, the J end by 3 bases, with 13 bases between. Germline V gene lookup returns CDR1 MDHEN and CDR2 SYDVKM.

The CDR3 DNA is TGCAGCGTTGAAACAGGGGATGGCACCGGGGAGCTGTTTTTT. Its translation: CSVETGDGTGELFF. The chain is built from TRBV29-1 and TRBJ2-2; the match to TRBD1 covers 7 bases. The germline V gene has CDR1 SQVTM and CDR2 ANQGSEA. J was trimmed by 4 bases and V by 2 bases; bases with no gene match: 4. CDR3 size: 14 residues.

This clone has a handful of counts. The junction differs from germline at one of its ends, possibly a read error. This rearrangement joins TRBV5-6 to TRBJ2-3, with TRBD2 identical over 11 bases. Germline values: CDR1 SGHDT, CDR2 YYEEEE. This CDR3 comprises 13 residues. The CDR3 loop is CASSRTSGLYKNF. CDR3 coding DNA: TGTGCCAGCAGTCGGACTAGCGGGCTTTATAAGAATTTT.